One T cell receptor (beta chain) is described in this entry. The antigen is not known. Repertoires were generated with immunoSEQ multiplex PCR, while TCRdb's copy carries only in-frame clones and drops some. Here the sample spans a few thousand clones, approximately 70% being singletons. This entry comes from a study of T cells in pancreatic ductal adenocarcinoma. Study-wide findings and caveats: This surgical cohort overrepresents the minority presenting with early-stage disease. No significant tumor-blood clonality difference; means were about 0.12 and 0.073. Blood had more productive templates and roughly 8-fold more unique clonotypes than tumor.

The germline V gene has CDR1 MNHNY and CDR2 SVGAGI (reference sequence). The germline V and J ends were trimmed by 10 bases and 3 bases, with 15 bases remaining between them. The CDR3 spans 13 residues. Selected pancreatic ductal adenocarcinoma patients had undergone surgery without neoadjuvant therapy. The receptor's source is a human donor with pancreatic ductal adenocarcinoma. Sequencing was done on a sample of pancreatic tumor tissue. The chain links TRBV6-6 to TRBJ2-5; the D gene is possibly TRBD1 (6 bases). CDR3 in DNA: TGTGCCACGTCACAGGGCTGGAAAGAGACCCAGTACTTC. Translated: CATSQGWKETQYF.